A selection of T cell receptor beta chains follows, all from one sample in a study of Graves' ophthalmopathy and Graves' hyperthyroidism. TCRdb reprocessed the multiplex PCR reads with MiXCR, giving one entry per CDR3 protein. Of approximately 480,000 distinct CDR3 sequences in the sample, about 15% are singletons; the top ten hold about 10%. Source material: blood. The receptor set was obtained from a woman in her 30s with Graves' ophthalmopathy. CDR3s include the opening cysteine and the closing phenylalanine or tryptophan. Each record gives: V gene, D gene, clone size, J gene, CDR3 DNA, CDR3 protein. A D gene is named only where the DNA matches it firmly. The listing skips clone size in some rows; elsewhere it reads once, few, many or a size class.

>TRBV30|TRBD1|many|TRBJ2-7
TGTGCCTGGAGGTCAATGCACAGGGGGCCCTACGAGCAGTACTTC
CAWRSMHRGPYEQYF
>TRBV12-3/TRBV12-4|NA|many|TRBJ1-3
TGTGCCAGCACCCCGGGACGGACGCTTTCTGGAAACACCATATATTTT
CASTPGRTLSGNTIYF
>TRBV24-1|TRBD1|NA|TRBJ2-5
TGTGCCACCAGTGAAACCTCCGGGACAGGGTCTGAGACCCAGTACTTC
CATSETSGTGSETQYF
>TRBV18|TRBD1|NA|TRBJ1-1
TGTGCCAGCTCAGCGACAGGGAGTCGGACTGAAGCTTTCTTT
CASSATGSRTEAFF
>TRBV11-1|NA|few|TRBJ1-1
TGTGCCAGCAGTCCGGGGGAGGAGAAGGCGAACACTGAAGCTTTCTTT
CASSPGEEKANTEAFF
>TRBV15|TRBD2|once|TRBJ2-7
TGTGCCACCAGCATAAGACTAGCGGGGGCGGAGGAGCAGTACTTC
CATSIRLAGAEEQYF
>TRBV11-2|NA|few|TRBJ2-7
TGTGCCAGCAGCTTATTTGGAGGGGCGACCTACGAGCAGTACTTC
CASSLFGGATYEQYF
>TRBV11-2|NA|many|TRBJ2-2
TGTGCCAGCAGCTTCCCTACGGGACCGCGGTCTAGGGAGCTGTTTTTT
CASSFPTGPRSRELFF
>TRBV19|TRBD2|many|TRBJ2-5
TGTGCCAGTAGTCCGGGCGGGAGTCACCAAGAGACCCAGTACTTC
CASSPGGSHQETQYF
>TRBV18|NA|NA|TRBJ1-3
TGTGCCAGCTCACCAATCGGGGAGGAGGCTGGAAACACCATATATTTT
CASSPIGEEAGNTIYF
>TRBV7-9|NA|few|TRBJ2-7
TGTGCCAGCAGCGGGCCGGGCGGTTCAACCTACGAGCAGTACTTC
CASSGPGGSTYEQYF
>TRBV28|NA|many|TRBJ1-2
TGTGCCAGCAGTTTAAGGTCAGGGTCGCACTATGGCTACACCTTC
CASSLRSGSHYGYTF
>TRBV3-1|TRBD1|NA|TRBJ2-2
TGTGCCAGCAGCCTCCGGACAGGAAGGGCCGGGGAGCTGTTTTTT
CASSLRTGRAGELFF
>TRBV19|TRBD2|many|TRBJ2-7
TGTGCCAGTAGTACTACTAGCGGGAGGACGAGCGAGCAGTACTTC
CASSTTSGRTSEQYF
>TRBV2|NA|many|TRBJ2-6
TGTGCCAGCAGTTCAAGCTCTGGGGCCAACGTCCTGACTTTC
CASSSSSGANVLTF
>TRBV30|TRBD1|few|TRBJ1-1
TGTGCCTGGAGTAACAGGGGGCAAGCTTTCTTT
CAWSNRGQAFF
>TRBV10-3|NA|many|TRBJ2-5
TGTGCCGGTGAGACCCAGTACTTC
CAGETQYF
>TRBV20-1|NA|NA|TRBJ1-1
TGCAGTGCTAAAGTCCGTAAGAACACTGAAGCTTTCTTT
CSAKVRKNTEAFF
>TRBV6-1|NA|many|TRBJ1-1
TGTGCCAGCAGTCCTGGCCGGTTCGTTACGAACACTGAAGCTTTCTTT
CASSPGRFVTNTEAFF
>TRBV10-3|NA|many|TRBJ1-3
TGTGCCATCAGTGAGTCTCCCGGGAACACCATATATTTT
CAISESPGNTIYF
>TRBV6-1|NA|many|TRBJ1-3
TGTGCCAGCAGTGAAACCTGGAAACCCTCTGGAAACACCATATATTTT
CASSETWKPSGNTIYF
>TRBV12-3/TRBV12-4|NA|many|TRBJ2-5
TGTGCCAGCAGTTTCTCCTCAACCCCAGAGACCCAGTACTTC
CASSFSSTPETQYF